Sequencing of this T cell receptor beta chain was carried out in a study of PD-1 blockade in mismatch repair-deficient tumors. This table comes from immunoSEQ multiplex PCR, and its TCRdb copy is limited to in-frame clones, with some not included. The table includes 13,000 to 15,000 clones, about 79% detected once. Losses at the gene ends were 5 bases for V and 5 bases for J; bases not matched to a gene: 17. CDR1 and CDR2 (germline): LNHNV, YYDKDF (reference sequence). This CDR3 comprises 17 residues. This TCR was sampled from an adult with mismatch repair-deficient cancer. The sequencing here drew on PBMCs, taken less than 15 weeks after starting pembrolizumab. This sequence joins TRBV15 and TRBJ2-5; 7 nucleotides align to TRBD1. CDR3 residues: CATSEMVRDRLRETQYF. The CDR3 nucleotides read TGTGCCACCAGCGAAATGGTCCGGGACAGATTAAGGGAGACCCAGTACTTC.